This TCR beta chain was retrieved from a study of OX40 agonist ivuxolimab in advanced cancers. About the study: Averaging about 60 years in age, with a range of about 23 to 80, the cohort was 65% to 90% male. Study-wide results and caveats: Among patients with partial responses at 0.1-3.0 mg/kg, clonal expansion was among the lowest.

Sequencing used immunoSEQ multiplex PCR; TCRdb keeps in-frame clones, though not all of them. The table records 15,000 to 20,000 clones, about 73% of them present only once. A word on this clone: What it binds is not known.

CDR3 length: 16 amino acids. This specimen was CD4+ or CD8+ T cells sorted from blood, taken in a trial of the OX40 agonist ivuxolimab. The TCR originated in an adult with an advanced solid tumor such as melanoma, head and neck, liver or kidney cancer. The gene calls are TRBV7-5 and TRBJ2-1; the table names TRBD2, a call not compared with the DNA. TRBV7-5 is assigned pseudogene status. The CDR3 DNA reads TGTGTCAGAAGCACAGGGTTTAGCGGGACCCACAATGAGCAGTTCTTC. Amino acid sequence: CVRSTGFSGTHNEQFF.